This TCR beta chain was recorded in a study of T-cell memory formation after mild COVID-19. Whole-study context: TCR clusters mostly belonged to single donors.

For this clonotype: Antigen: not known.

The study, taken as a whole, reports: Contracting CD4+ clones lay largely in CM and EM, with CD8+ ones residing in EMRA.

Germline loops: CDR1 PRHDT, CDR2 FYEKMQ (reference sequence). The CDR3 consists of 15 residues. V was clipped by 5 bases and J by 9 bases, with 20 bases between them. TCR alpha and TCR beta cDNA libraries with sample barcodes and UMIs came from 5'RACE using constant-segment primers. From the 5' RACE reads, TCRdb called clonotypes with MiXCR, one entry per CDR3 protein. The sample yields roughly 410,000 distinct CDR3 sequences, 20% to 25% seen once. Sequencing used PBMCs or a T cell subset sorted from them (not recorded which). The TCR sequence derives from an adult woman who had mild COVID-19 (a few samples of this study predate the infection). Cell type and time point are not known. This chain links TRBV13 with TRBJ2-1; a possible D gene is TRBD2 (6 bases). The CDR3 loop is CASSPGTDPRGEQFF. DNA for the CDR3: TGTGCCAGCAGCCCCGGGACTGATCCTCGGGGTGAGCAGTTCTTC.